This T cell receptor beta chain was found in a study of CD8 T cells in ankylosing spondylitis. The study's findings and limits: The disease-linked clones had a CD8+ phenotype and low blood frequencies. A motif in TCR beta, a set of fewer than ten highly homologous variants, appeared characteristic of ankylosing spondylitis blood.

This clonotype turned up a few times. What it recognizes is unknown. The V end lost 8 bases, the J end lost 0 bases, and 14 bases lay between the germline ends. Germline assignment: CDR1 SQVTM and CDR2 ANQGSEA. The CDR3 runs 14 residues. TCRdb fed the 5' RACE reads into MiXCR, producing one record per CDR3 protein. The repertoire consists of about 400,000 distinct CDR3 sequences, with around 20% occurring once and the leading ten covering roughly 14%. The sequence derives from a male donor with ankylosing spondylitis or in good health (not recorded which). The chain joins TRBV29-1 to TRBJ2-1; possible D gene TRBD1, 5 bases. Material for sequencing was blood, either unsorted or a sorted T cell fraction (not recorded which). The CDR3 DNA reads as TGCAGCACACAAGGGGAAAGCTCCTACAATGAGCAGTTCTTC. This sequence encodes CSTQGESSYNEQFF.